This TCR beta chain was observed in a study of blood T cell repertoires in COVID-19. Across the whole study: The analysed material was cDNA or gDNA that came from T cells, B-cell-depleted T cells, or PBMCs.

TCRdb's copy holds only in-frame clones and misses some; the assay was immunoSEQ multiplex PCR. Of roughly 100,000 clones listed, about four fifths are singletons. CDR3 length: 15 amino acids. The junction had 9 bases not matched to a gene; V was cut back by 6 bases and J by 5 bases. Germline lookup yields CDR1 MNHEY and CDR2 SVGAGI. Sequencing was done on a sample of peripheral blood. The TCR was taken from a woman older than 75 with acute or convalescent COVID-19. J is TRBJ1-2 and V is TRBV6-5, with TRBD1 matching over 10 bases. The CDR3 spells CASSPPDRGGYGYTF. CDR3 DNA sequence: TGTGCCAGCAGCCCCCCGGACAGGGGGGGGTATGGCTACACCTTC.